The 2 T cell receptor beta chains below come from one sample, sequenced in a study of sequential checkpoint blockade in melanoma. The treatment: randomized to nivolumab then ipilimumab (arm A) or the reverse (arm B). TCRdb's table, derived via immunoSEQ multiplex PCR, lists solely in-frame clones and lacks some. The sample holds approximately 40,000 clones; about nine tenths are singletons and the top ten take 12%. The sample consisted of CD8+ T cells sorted from blood (inferred from file names), taken from a patient given nivolumab and ipilimumab in sequence. The source is a human donor with melanoma.

This clone was seen a single time. This chain uses TRBV28 with TRBJ2-7; D is perhaps TRBD1 (5 bases). V gave up 3 bases and J gave up 2 bases, with 11 bases separating them. In germline, CDR1 is MDHEN, CDR2 SYDVKM. This CDR3 is 14 amino acids long. CDR3 protein: CASSLADRAYEQYF. The CDR3 DNA is TGTGCCAGCAGTTTGGCCGACAGAGCCTACGAGCAGTACTTC.

This chain uses TRBV27 with TRBJ2-1, with D hard to call. Trimming pared 3 bases from V and 7 bases from J, leaving 10 bases between. CDR1 is MNHEY and CDR2 is SMNVEV in the germline V gene (reference sequence). CDR3 length: 13 amino acids. The CDR3 protein is CASSLSPRNEQFF. In DNA, the CDR3 is TGTGCCAGCAGTTTGTCTCCGAGGAATGAGCAGTTCTTC.